The 8 T cell receptor beta chains reported below all come from one sample, sequenced in a study of blood T cell repertoires in COVID-19. Data came from immunoSEQ multiplex PCR; TCRdb stores just in-frame clones and leaves some out. The data hold around 30,000 clones, with roughly 86% observed a single time. Source material: peripheral blood. The source is a human donor in a cohort sampled during active COVID-19. The donor label of this sample is uncertain.

This clone was found a few times. This chain uses TRBV5-1 with TRBJ2-1, with 9 positions matching TRBD2. The ends lost 6 bases at V and 8 bases at J; junction bases unmatched: 9. The germline CDR1 and CDR2 sequences are SGHRS and YFSETQ. The CDR3 extends over 14 amino acids. The CDR3 region has the DNA TGCGCCAGCACCACTGTAGCGGGAGCTTATGAGCAGTTCTTC. Translating gives CASTTVAGAYEQFF.

The J gene is TRBJ2-3, the V gene TRBV28; maybe TRBD2 (5 bases). V gave up 1 base and J gave up 2 bases, with 13 bases separating them. Germline V gene sequence: CDR1 MDHEN, CDR2 SYDVKM. This CDR3 has 16 residues. CDR3 bases: TGTGCCAGCAGTTTATATGCGAGCGGTGACACAGATACGCAGTATTTT. Protein sequence: CASSLYASGDTDTQYF.

This clone was counted between two and nine times. The rearrangement uses TRBV5-1 and TRBJ2-7; 7 bases line up with TRBD1. Looked up from germline, CDR1 is SGHRS and CDR2 is YFSETQ. Trimming removed 0 bases from V and 6 bases from J; junction bases left unmatched: 3. There are 13 residues in the CDR3. CDR3 DNA: TGCGCCAGCAGCTTGGAGGGGGCGCCCGAGCAGTACTTC. Its protein product is CASSLEGAPEQYF. Full variable domain (missing parts from reference TRBV5-1 and TRBJ2-7): KAGVTQTPRYLIKTRGQQVTLSCSPISGHRSVSWYQQTPGQGLQFLFEYFSETQRNKGNFPGRFSGRQFSNSRSEMNVSTLELGDSALYLCASSLEGAPEQYFGPGTRLTVT.

CDR3 coding DNA: TGTGCCAGCAGCTTAGGGGGGACTCCCGGAAACGAGCAGTACTTC. This encodes CASSLGGTPGNEQYF. This chain uses TRBV7-9 with TRBJ2-7; TRBD2 might be the D (6 bases). Germline values: CDR1 SEHNR, CDR2 FQNEAQ (reference sequence). V lost 1 base to trimming and J lost 5 bases, with 15 bases between them. The CDR3 spans 15 residues.

The chain has TRBV5-1 and TRBJ2-7; 7 bases line up with TRBD2. CDR1 and CDR2 from the germline V gene are SGHRS and YFSETQ. This CDR3 spans 16 amino acids. V lost 4 bases to trimming and J lost 9 bases; unmatched junction nucleotides: 19. CDR3 in amino acids: CASSPQPTAGVDGQYF. For the CDR3, the DNA is TGCGCCAGCAGCCCACAACCGACGGCGGGAGTCGACGGGCAGTACTTC.

This clone has only one observation. The rearrangement uses TRBV6-1 and TRBJ1-2; D possibly corresponds to TRBD1 (6 bases). Germline V lookup: CDR1 MNHNS, CDR2 SASEGT. This CDR3 is 14 amino acids long. The V end lost 0 bases, the J end lost 9 bases, and 14 bases lay between the germline ends. CDR3 nucleotides: TGTGCCAGCAGTGAAGCACGGGACACGCCGCGCTACACCTTC. Amino acid sequence: CASSEARDTPRYTF.

This rearrangement joins TRBV30 to TRBJ2-1, with TRBD2 identical over 8 bases. Germline loops: CDR1 GTSNPN, CDR2 SVGIG (reference sequence). V was pared by 6 bases and J by 2 bases, with 9 bases of the junction left unmatched. The CDR3 is made up of 15 amino acids. CDR3 bases: TGTGCCTGCTCGGGGTGGCGGGGGGCCTACAATGAGCAGTTCTTC. Translated: CACSGWRGAYNEQFF.

V gene TRBV13 combines with J gene TRBJ2-1; D unclear. V gave up 5 bases and J gave up 0 bases, with 8 bases separating them. The CDR3 totals 14 residues. CDR1 is PRHDT and CDR2 is FYEKMQ in the germline V gene (reference sequence). Here the CDR3 DNA reads TGTGCCAGCAGCCGATTCAGCTCCTACAATGAGCAGTTCTTC. Translating it yields CASSRFSSYNEQFF.